The T cell receptor (beta chain) under discussion was sequenced for a study of response to subunit inactivated influenza vaccine. CDR1 MDHEN and CDR2 SYDVKM come from the germline V gene. Between the trimmed V and J ends, which lost 6 bases and 0 bases, there was a span of 8 bases. The CDR3 runs 13 residues. One entry per CDR3 protein results from TCRdb running MiXCR on the RT-PCR reads. The sample carries over 650,000 distinct CDR3 sequences, less than 20% recorded once. This TCR was recovered from a man between 50 and 59 years old who received an inactivated influenza vaccine. The chain joins TRBV28 to TRBJ1-1; D ambiguous. The material was PBMCs from blood, obtained about 5 days after vaccination. CDR3: CASSPFLNTEAFF. The CDR3 coding sequence is TGTGCCAGCAGCCCGTTCTTGAACACTGAAGCTTTCTTT.